This T cell receptor (beta chain) was captured in a study of T cell responses to AZD1222 COVID-19 vaccine. The protocol was immunoSEQ multiplex PCR, while the TCRdb copy is restricted to in-frame clones and leaves out a portion. The profile covers some 180,000 clones, with approximately 92% appearing a single time and 8.5% to 12% taken by the ten largest. As for this clone: The target antigen is unknown.

This CDR3 comprises 15 residues. The germline V gene encodes CDR1 SGHTA and CDR2 FQGNSA. J lost 2 bases, V lost 5 bases, and 4 bases had no gene match. Study-wide points: Repertoire sampling happened only post peak T cell response. Spike-specific TCR breadth and depth both grew after two AZD1222 doses. Donors were largely white British and mainly female; clonal diversity was possibly underestimated.

The sample consisted of peripheral blood, taken on day 0 of AZD1222 vaccination. The clonotype originates from an adult in good health. V usage is TRBV7-2 and J usage is TRBJ1-3; 9 bases map to TRBD1. The CDR3 sequence is CASSITGGTGNTIYF. The DNA for the CDR3 is TGTGCCAGCAGCATAACAGGGGGCACTGGAAACACCATATATTTT.